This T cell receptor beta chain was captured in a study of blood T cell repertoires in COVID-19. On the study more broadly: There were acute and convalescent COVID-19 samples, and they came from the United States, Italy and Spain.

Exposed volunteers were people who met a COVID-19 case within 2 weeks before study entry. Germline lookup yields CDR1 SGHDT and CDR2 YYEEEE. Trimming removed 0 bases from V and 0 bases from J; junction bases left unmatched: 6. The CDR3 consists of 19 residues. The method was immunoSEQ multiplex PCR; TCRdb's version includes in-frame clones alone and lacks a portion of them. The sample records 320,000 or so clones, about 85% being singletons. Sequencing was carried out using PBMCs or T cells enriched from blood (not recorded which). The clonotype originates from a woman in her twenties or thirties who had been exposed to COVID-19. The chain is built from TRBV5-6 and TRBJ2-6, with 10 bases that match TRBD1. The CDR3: CASSLDRGQGFSGANVLTF. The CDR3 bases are TGTGCCAGCAGCTTGGATCGGGGACAGGGGTTCTCTGGGGCCAACGTCCTGACTTTC.